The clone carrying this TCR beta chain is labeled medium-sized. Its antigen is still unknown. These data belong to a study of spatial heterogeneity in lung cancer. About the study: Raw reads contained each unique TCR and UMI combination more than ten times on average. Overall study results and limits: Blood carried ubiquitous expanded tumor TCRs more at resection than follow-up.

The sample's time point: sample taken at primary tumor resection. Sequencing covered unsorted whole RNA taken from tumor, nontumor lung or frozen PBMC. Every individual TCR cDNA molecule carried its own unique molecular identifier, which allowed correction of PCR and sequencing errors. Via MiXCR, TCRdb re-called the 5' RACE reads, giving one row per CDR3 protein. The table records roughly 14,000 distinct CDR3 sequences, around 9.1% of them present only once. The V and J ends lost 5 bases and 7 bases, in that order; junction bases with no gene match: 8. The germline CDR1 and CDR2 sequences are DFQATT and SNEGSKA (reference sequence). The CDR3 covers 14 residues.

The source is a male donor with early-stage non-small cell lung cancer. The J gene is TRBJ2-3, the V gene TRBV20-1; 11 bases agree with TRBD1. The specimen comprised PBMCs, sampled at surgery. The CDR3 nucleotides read TGCAGTGCTCCACCGGGACAGGGGGGCAATACGCAGTATTTT. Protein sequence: CSAPPGQGGNTQYF.